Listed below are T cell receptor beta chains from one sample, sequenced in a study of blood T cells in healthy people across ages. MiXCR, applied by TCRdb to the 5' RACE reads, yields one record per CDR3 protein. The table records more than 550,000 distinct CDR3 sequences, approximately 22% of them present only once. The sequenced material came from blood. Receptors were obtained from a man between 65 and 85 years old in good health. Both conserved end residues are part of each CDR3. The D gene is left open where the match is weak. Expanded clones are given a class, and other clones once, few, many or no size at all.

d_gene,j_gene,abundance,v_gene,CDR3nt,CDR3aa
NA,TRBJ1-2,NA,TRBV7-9,TGTGCCAGCAGCTCAAAGACAGATTTTCATGGCTACACCTTC,CASSSKTDFHGYTF
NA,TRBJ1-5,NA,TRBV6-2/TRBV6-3,TGTGCCAGCAGTAATTTGGGGCTCTTGGAGCCCCAGCATTTT,CASSNLGLLEPQHF
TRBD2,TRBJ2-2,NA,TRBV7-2,TGTGCCAGCAGCTCCGGACTAGCTTCGAACACCGGGGAGCTGTTTTTT,CASSSGLASNTGELFF
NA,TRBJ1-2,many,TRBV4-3,TGCGCCAGCAGCCAAACTGGATTTAGTGGCTACACCTTC,CASSQTGFSGYTF
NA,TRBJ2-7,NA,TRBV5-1,TGCGCCAGCACTAAGGATGGACAGATCCCCTACGAGCAGTACTTC,CASTKDGQIPYEQYF
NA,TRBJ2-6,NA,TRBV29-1,TGCAGCGTTTTGGAATCGGGCCCACGTTCTGGGGCCAACGTCCTGACTTTC,CSVLESGPRSGANVLTF
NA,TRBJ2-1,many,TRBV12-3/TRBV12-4,TGTGCCAGCAGTTTTTTTCGCAATGAGCAGTTCTTC,CASSFFRNEQFF
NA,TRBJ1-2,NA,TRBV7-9,TGTGCCAGCAGCTTAGACCGCAATCGGGAGGGCTGCACCTTC,CASSLDRNREGCTF
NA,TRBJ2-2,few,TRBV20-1,TGCAGTGCTATGCAGGGTGGAAACACCGGGGAGCTGTTTTTT,CSAMQGGNTGELFF
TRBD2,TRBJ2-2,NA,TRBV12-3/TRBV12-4,TGTGCCAGCGGGTCGGGACTAGCATCCACCGGGGAGCTGTTTTTT,CASGSGLASTGELFF
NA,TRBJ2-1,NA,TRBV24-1,TGTGCCACCAGGAACCCGTCTGTGTTGGATGAGCAGTTCTTC,CATRNPSVLDEQFF
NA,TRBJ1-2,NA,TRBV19,TGTGCCAGTAGTATGGAGCGGCCTTGGGGCTACACCTTC,CASSMERPWGYTF
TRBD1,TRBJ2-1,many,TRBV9,TGTGCCAGCAGCGTAGCGGGACAGGAATACAATGAGCAGTTCTTC,CASSVAGQEYNEQFF
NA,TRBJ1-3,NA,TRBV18,TGTGCCAGCTCACCACCGGAGACACTTGGGAACACCATATATTTT,CASSPPETLGNTIYF
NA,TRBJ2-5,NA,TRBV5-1,TGCGCCAGCAGCTGGGTGGGGCTACAAGAAGAGACCCAGTACTTC,CASSWVGLQEETQYF
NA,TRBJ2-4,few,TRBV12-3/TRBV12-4,TGTGCCAGCAGTTTTCCGTTGTCAGCCGTAGCCAAAAACATTCAGTACTTC,CASSFPLSAVAKNIQYF
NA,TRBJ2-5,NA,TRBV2,TGTGCCAGCGGCCACGAAGAGACCCAGTACTTC,CASGHEETQYF
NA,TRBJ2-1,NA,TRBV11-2,TGTGCCAGCAGCTTACGGCAGGGAAGTTTGTTCTGGAATGAGCAGTTCTTC,CASSLRQGSLFWNEQFF
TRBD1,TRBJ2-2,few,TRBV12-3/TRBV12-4,TGTGCCAGCATAACGGGACAGGCGTACACCGGGGAGCTGTTTTTT,CASITGQAYTGELFF
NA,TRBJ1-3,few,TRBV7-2,TGTGCCAGCATACAACAGGGACCTACCCTCTCTGGAAACACCATATATTTT,CASIQQGPTLSGNTIYF
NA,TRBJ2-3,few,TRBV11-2,TGTGCCAGCGGGGGAAGACTTACTAGCACAGATACGCAGTATTTT,CASGGRLTSTDTQYF
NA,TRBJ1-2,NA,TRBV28,TGTGCCAGCAGGCTCAACAGGAGAACGGATGGCTACACCTTC,CASRLNRRTDGYTF
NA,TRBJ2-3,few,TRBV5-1,TGCGCCAGCAGTTTGAAACAGGGTTCCTATGATACGCAGTATTTT,CASSLKQGSYDTQYF
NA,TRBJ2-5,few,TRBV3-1,TGTGCCAGCAGCCAGTTGGTAGGGGAGACCCAGTACTTC,CASSQLVGETQYF
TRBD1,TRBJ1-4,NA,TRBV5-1,TGCGCCAGCAGCTTCGGACAGGCGGGGGAAAAACTGTTTTTT,CASSFGQAGEKLFF
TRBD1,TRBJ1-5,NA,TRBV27,TGTGCCAGCAGTAAACAGGGGGCAGGCCAGCCCCAGCATTTT,CASSKQGAGQPQHF
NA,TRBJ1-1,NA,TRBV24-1,TGTGCCACCAGTGAGACGGGTATGAACACTGAAGCTTTCTTT,CATSETGMNTEAFF
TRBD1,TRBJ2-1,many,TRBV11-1,TGTGCCAGCAGCCCCGGGACAGGCCTTAATGAGCAGTTCTTC,CASSPGTGLNEQFF
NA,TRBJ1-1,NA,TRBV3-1,TGTGCCAGCGGACTGGGCGGACACACTGAAGCTTTCTTT,CASGLGGHTEAFF
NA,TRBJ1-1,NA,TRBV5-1,TGCGCCAGCAGCGATACCGGGCCACCAAACACTGAAGCTTTCTTT,CASSDTGPPNTEAFF
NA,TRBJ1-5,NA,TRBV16,TGTCTTGGGGACACTCATGATGCACTGTGTAGCAATCAGCCCCAGCATTTT,CLGDTHDALCSNQPQHF
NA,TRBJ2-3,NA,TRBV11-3,TGTGCCAGCACCACCCAAGCAGCTACGCAGTATTTT,CASTTQAATQYF
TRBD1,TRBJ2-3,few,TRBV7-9,TGTGCCAGCAGCACGGACAGGAAAGCAACAGATACGCAGTATTTT,CASSTDRKATDTQYF
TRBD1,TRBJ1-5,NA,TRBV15,TGTGCCACCAGCACAGCGGACAGGGCCAATCAGCCCCAGCATTTT,CATSTADRANQPQHF
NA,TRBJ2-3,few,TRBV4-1,TGCGCCAGCAGCCAAGAGGGGGGTGGTACAGATACGCAGTATTTT,CASSQEGGGTDTQYF
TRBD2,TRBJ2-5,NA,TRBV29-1,TGCAGTGTCTCTCTGGGTGGACTAGCGGGAGGGAGTAAGTTCTTC,CSVSLGGLAGGSKFF
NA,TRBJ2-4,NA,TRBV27,TGTGCCAGCAGTTCTACAGGGCAGATTCAGTACTTC,CASSSTGQIQYF
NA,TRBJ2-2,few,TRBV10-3,TGTGCCACCACCACGGAGGCCGGGGAGCTGTTTTTT,CATTTEAGELFF
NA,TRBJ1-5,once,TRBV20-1,TGCAGTGCTCCCAACAGGGTAAATCAGCCCCAGCATTTT,CSAPNRVNQPQHF
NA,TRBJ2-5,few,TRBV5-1,TGCGCCAGCAGCTTGTTCGGGAGAAAAGAGACCCAGTACTTC,CASSLFGRKETQYF
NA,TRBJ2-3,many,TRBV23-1,TGCGCCGCCCAACCCCCCGGGACATTAGATACGCAGTATTTT,CAAQPPGTLDTQYF
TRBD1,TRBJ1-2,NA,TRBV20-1,TGCAGTGCCGTCTCCGGGACAGGGGGCGGTGGCTACACCTTC,CSAVSGTGGGGYTF
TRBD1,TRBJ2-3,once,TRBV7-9,TGTGCCAGCAGCTCGGACAGGGGGTTTACAGATACGCAGTATTTT,CASSSDRGFTDTQYF
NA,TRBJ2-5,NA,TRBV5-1,TGCGCCAGCAGCTTGGCGGACGCCAGGGAGACCCAGTACTTC,CASSLADARETQYF
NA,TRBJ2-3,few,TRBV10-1,TGCGCCAGCAGTGAGCGATTCAAAGATACGCAGTATTTT,CASSERFKDTQYF
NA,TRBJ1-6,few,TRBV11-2,TGTGCCAGCAGCCTCTCCTATAATTCACCCCTCCACTTT,CASSLSYNSPLHF
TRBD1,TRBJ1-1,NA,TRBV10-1,TGCGCCAGCCAAGACCCCGGGGACAGGGTCCCGACGAACACTGAAGCTTTCTTT,CASQDPGDRVPTNTEAFF
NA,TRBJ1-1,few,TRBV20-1,TGCAGTGCTAGGGGGATAGGGCCAGGATTCACTGAAGCTTTCTTT,CSARGIGPGFTEAFF
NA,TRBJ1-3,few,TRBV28,TGTGCCAGCAGTCCTCCCCGGGAGAACTTCTCTGGAAACACCATATATTTT,CASSPPRENFSGNTIYF
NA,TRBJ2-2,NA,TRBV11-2,TGTGCCAGCAGCGGTCTTGGGGGTTCGGATGCCGGGGAGCTGTTTTTT,CASSGLGGSDAGELFF
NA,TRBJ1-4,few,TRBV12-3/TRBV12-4,TGTGCCAGCATGCCGGGGGGGGACGCTAATGAAAAACTGTTTTTT,CASMPGGDANEKLFF
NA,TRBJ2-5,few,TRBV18,TGTGCCAGCTCACCAGTACGGGCCCAAGGGACCCAGTACTTC,CASSPVRAQGTQYF
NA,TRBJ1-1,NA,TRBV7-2,TGTGCCAGCAGCTTAGCGACGGCACTGAACACTGAAGCTTTCTTT,CASSLATALNTEAFF
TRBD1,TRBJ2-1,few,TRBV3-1,TGTGCCAGCAGCCAAGGTTACCACAGGGGTAATGAGCAGTTCTTC,CASSQGYHRGNEQFF
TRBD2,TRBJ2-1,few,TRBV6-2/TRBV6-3,TGTGCCAGCAGCCGACGGGACTATGACAATGAGCAGTTCTTC,CASSRRDYDNEQFF
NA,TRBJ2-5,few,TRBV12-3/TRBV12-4,TGTGCCAGCAGTTTAGATAGGGTTCGGGAGACTCAGTACTTC,CASSLDRVRETQYF
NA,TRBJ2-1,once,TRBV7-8,TGTGCCAGCAGCCTACAGCGTGATGAGCAGTTCTTC,CASSLQRDEQFF